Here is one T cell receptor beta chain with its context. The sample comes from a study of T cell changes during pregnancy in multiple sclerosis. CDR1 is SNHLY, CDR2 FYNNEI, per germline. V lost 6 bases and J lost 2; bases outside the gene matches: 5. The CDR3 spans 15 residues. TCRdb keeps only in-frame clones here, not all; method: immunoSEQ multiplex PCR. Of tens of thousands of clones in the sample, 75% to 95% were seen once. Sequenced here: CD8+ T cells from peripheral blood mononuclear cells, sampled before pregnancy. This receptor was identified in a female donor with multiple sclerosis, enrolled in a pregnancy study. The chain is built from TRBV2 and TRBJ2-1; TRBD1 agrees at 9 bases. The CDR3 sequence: CASREGQGTYNEQFF. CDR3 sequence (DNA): TGTGCCAGCAGGGAGGGACAGGGTACCTACAATGAGCAGTTCTTC.